This record covers a single TCR beta chain. Its recognized antigen is unknown. The input lacks base qualities; no much larger clone sits a single base away. Reading the label with the study, this specimen's time point is: baseline before first vaccination. Vaccinee samples came from UK trials COV001 and COV002, including a single-blind randomized controlled phase 2/3 trial of AZD1222 (ChAdOx1 nCoV-19) in healthy adults. For TCRbeta chain sequencing, PBMC samples were collected from trial participants at day 0 and at day 28 after the second dose. The CDR3 regions of human TCRbeta chains were analyzed by immunosequencing. Turning to the authors' computational methods: TCRs in the repertoires were matched against a reference library of SARS-CoV-2-specific TCRs that had been generated with the MIRA antigen-specificity platform. Breadth meant the fraction of unique TCRs that were SARS-CoV-2-associated, whereas depth meant the fraction of total T cells that were SARS-CoV-2-associated. Each spike-specific TCR was assigned to its reactive spike region and to a CD4 or CD8 class using the MIRA data. Log10-transformed breadth and depth values were compared by one-way ANOVA with Sidak's multiple comparisons tests. As stored in TCRdb, this immuneACCESS dataset retains in-frame rearrangements with V and J assigned. A fraction of the clones does not appear; measured against another copy, unresolved V genes explain less than half of the discrepancy, and the remainder lacks a known reason. Clonal size and the V and J genes are those of that table, whereas D and trimming came from the DNA. This sample has roughly 160,000 clones in its table, and 85% to 90% of those were observed once. The ten largest clones take up 6.9% of the sample.

After removal of 2 bases from V and 3 bases from J, the junction retains 18 bases not matched to a gene. The CDR3 numbers 20 residues from cysteine through phenylalanine. Solely the CDR3 DNA is kept, with 60 bases framed from the first base. According to the germline V gene (reference sequence), CDR1 reads LGHDT and CDR2 reads YNNKEL. This sample is part of a study of T cell responses to AZD1222 COVID-19 vaccine (dated by TCRdb to the early 2020s). About the study as a whole: Because spike-specific TCR depth and breadth did not differ between the two schedules, AZD1222 recipients who got a second dose at roughly 4 weeks were pooled with those who got a second dose at roughly 12 weeks. TCR sequencing covered 230 to 250 trial participants: about 210 given two doses of AZD1222 and some 25 given two doses of MenACWY control vaccine. Trial participants were enrolled by age into subgroups of 18-55, 56-69 and 70-plus years, and about 150, 27 and 61 TCR-sequenced participants, respectively, were included in these subgroups.

What the work shows at the level of the full study, not this receptor alone: Spike-specific TCR breadth and depth rose significantly after two AZD1222 doses compared with day 0 and with MenACWY recipients. Conclusions about previously exposed vaccinees are limited because only six or seven AZD1222 recipients were SARS-CoV-2 seropositive at baseline. The whole spike protein was spanned by vaccine-associated CD4 TCRs, and dominant responses were seen in regions 160-218 and 743-854. Participants were mostly white British and included more females than males, and it was suggested by the authors that clonal diversity may have been underestimated. No day 14 peak-response samples were available, so repertoires were characterized only after the peak T cell response. The 56-69-year group was small, and its depth increase did not reach significance, likely because of low power. Reportedly, close to half of the unique spike-specific TCRs recognized epitopes lying outside the regions that are mutated in the B.1.351 and B.1.1.7 variants.

Recombination linked TRBV3-1 (or the pseudogene TRBV3-2) to TRBJ1-5; TRBD1 aligns with 8 central bases. The material was peripheral blood, obtained on day 0 of AZD1222 vaccination. The TCR originated in an adult in good health. The CDR3: CASSQTSILSGTGSNQPQHF. The nucleotides read TGTGCCAGCAGCCAAACCAGTATCCTCTCAGGGACAGGCTCCAATCAGCCCCAGCATTTT.